This entry describes one TCR beta chain. The antigen remains undetermined. This sample was included in a study of T-cell memory formation after mild COVID-19. TCR alpha and TCR beta cDNA libraries with sample barcodes and UMIs came from 5'RACE using constant-segment primers. TCRdb re-called the 5' RACE reads through MiXCR, storing one row per CDR3 protein. This sample yields roughly 320,000 distinct CDR3 sequences, of which 25% to 30% are seen a single time; approximately 12% belongs to the top ten. V gave up 8 bases and J gave up 6 bases; unmatched junction bases: 10. CDR3 length: 15 residues. Study-level points and caveats: CD4+ contracting clones were mainly CM and EM; CD8+ ones, EMRA. Clones that got smaller from day 15 to 85 had even CD4/CD8, while clones growing later tipped toward CD4+.

The source of this sequence is an adult woman who had mild COVID-19 (a few samples of this study predate the infection). Cell type and time point are not known. V is TRBV12-3 or TRBV12-4 and J is TRBJ1-1, with TRBD1 matching 12 bases. The sample comprised PBMCs or a T cell subset sorted from them (not recorded which). This chain's CDR3 is CASLSTGTGGAEAFF. CDR3 DNA sequence: TGTGCCAGCCTATCCACCGGGACAGGGGGCGCTGAAGCTTTCTTT.